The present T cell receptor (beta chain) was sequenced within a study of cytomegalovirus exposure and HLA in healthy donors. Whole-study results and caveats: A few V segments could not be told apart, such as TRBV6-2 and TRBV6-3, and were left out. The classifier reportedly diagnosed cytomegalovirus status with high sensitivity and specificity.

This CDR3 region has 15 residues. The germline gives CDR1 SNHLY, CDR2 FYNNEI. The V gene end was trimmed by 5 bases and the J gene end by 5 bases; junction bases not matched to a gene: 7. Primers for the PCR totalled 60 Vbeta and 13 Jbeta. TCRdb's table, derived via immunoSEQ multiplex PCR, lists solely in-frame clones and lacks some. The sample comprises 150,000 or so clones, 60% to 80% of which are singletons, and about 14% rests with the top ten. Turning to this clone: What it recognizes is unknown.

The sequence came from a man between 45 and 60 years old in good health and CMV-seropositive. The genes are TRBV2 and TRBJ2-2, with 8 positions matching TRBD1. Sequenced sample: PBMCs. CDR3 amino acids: CASSSDRGGTGELFF. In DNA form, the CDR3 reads TGTGCCAGCAGTAGCGACAGGGGTGGTACCGGGGAGCTGTTTTTT.